Below, one T cell receptor beta chain is given with its context. Its antigen remains unidentified. Every isolated RNA sample was fully reverse transcribed, so sequencing captured expressed TCRB transcripts. Some clones are missing from TCRdb's copy, which holds only in-frame ones; the method was immunoSEQ multiplex PCR. The data hold over 100,000 clones, with less than 20% observed a single time. CDR1 SQVTM and CDR2 ANQGSEA come from the germline V gene. The CDR3 spans 13 residues. Trimming took 5 bases from V and 5 from J; bases not matched to a gene: 6. The data were obtained in a study of beta chain features in type 1 diabetes. Study-level results: Patients with Type 1 diabetes showed moderately but significantly shorter TCRB CDR3s in all four CD4+ subsets. Diminished insertions and augmented deletions at VDJ junctions characterized type 1 diabetes patients.

Material for sequencing was central memory CD4+ T cells from blood. The clonotype originates from a young man with type 1 diabetes. This sequence joins TRBV29-1 and TRBJ1-1; 9 positions match TRBD1. CDR3 sequence (DNA): TGCAGCGTTACAGGGGGCGCGTCGACTGAAGCTTTCTTT. Its translation is CSVTGGASTEAFF.